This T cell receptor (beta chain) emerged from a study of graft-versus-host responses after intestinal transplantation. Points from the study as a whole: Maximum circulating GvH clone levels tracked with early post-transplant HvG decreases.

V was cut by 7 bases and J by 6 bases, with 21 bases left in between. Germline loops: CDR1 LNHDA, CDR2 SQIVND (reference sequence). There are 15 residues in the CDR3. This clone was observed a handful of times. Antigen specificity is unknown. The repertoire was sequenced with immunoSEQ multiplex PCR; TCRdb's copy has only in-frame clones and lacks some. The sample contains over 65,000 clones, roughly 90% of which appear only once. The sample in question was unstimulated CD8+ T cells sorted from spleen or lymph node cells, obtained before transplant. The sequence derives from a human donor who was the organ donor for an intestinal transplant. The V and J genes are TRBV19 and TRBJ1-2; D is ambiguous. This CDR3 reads CASTVIGGRVNGYTF. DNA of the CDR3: TGTGCCAGTACCGTCATCGGAGGGAGGGTGAATGGCTACACCTTC.